The T cell receptor (beta chain) described here comes from a study of cytomegalovirus exposure and HLA in healthy donors. This table comes from immunoSEQ multiplex PCR, and its TCRdb copy is limited to in-frame clones, with some not included. Here the sample spans some 250,000 clones, about 90% being singletons. Broader study findings: As was reported, the classifier diagnosed cytomegalovirus status with high specificity and sensitivity. The investigators catalogued under 200 TCR beta chains as cytomegalovirus-associated.

Regarding this clone: What it binds is not known.

V lost 0 bases and J lost 3; bases outside the gene matches: 6. CDR3 length: 16 residues. Germline V lookup: CDR1 MNHEY, CDR2 SMNVEV (reference sequence). The receptor was derived from a woman between 18 and 29 years old in good health and CMV-seronegative. This chain joins TRBV27 and TRBJ1-1; 8 bases line up with TRBD1. Specimen: PBMCs. This CDR3 reads CASSLSAGGLYTEAFF. The DNA of the CDR3 is TGTGCCAGCAGTTTATCGGCAGGGGGCCTCTACACTGAAGCTTTCTTT.